These T cell receptor beta chains were read from a single sample in a study of blood T cells in healthy people across ages. TCRdb passed the 5' RACE reads through MiXCR, listing each CDR3 protein once. The data show 1.5 million to 2 million distinct CDR3 sequences, roughly 27% seen once. Sequencing was performed on blood. The receptor set was obtained from a woman aged 25 to 39 in good health. Both conserved end residues are part of each CDR3. Each record gives: V gene, J gene, D gene, clone size, CDR3 length, CDR3 DNA, CDR3 protein. D genes are given only for firm matches. Expanded clones get a size class; other rows say once, few or many, or leave the size out.

TRBV4-1	TRBJ1-2	NA	NA	15	TGCGCCAGCAGCCAAGCAGGAGGGCGGGTCTATGGCTACACCTTC	CASSQAGGRVYGYTF
TRBV6-1	TRBJ2-1	TRBD2	NA	14	TGTGCCAGCAGCGCCCAGACGGGGGAGGGTGAGCAGTTCTTC	CASSAQTGEGEQFF
TRBV28	TRBJ2-7	TRBD2	few	15	TGTGCCAGCAGCCGCCAGCGGGGAACACTTTACGAGCAGTACTTC	CASSRQRGTLYEQYF
TRBV3-1	TRBJ2-1	TRBD2	NA	17	TGTGCCAGCAGCCCCCTTTTGGCAGCGGGGGGTTCAGGTGAGCAGTTCTTC	CASSPLLAAGGSGEQFF
TRBV11-2	TRBJ2-7	TRBD2	NA	16	TGTGCCAGCAGCTCCGATCGGGGGGTTTACTCCTACGAGCAGTACTTC	CASSSDRGVYSYEQYF
TRBV20-1	TRBJ2-5	NA	few	12	TGCAGTGCTAAGGGGCCCGGTGAGACCCAGTACTTC	CSAKGPGETQYF
TRBV20-1	TRBJ1-4	TRBD1	NA	13	TGCAGTGCTAGGGGGGACAGGGACGAAAAACTGTTTTTT	CSARGDRDEKLFF
TRBV15	TRBJ2-7	TRBD1	many	15	TGTGCCACCAGCAGAGGGACAGGAACATTTGACGAGCAGTACTTC	CATSRGTGTFDEQYF
TRBV12-3/TRBV12-4	TRBJ2-7	NA	few	13	TGTGCCAGCAGTTTCGACGCGGTCGGCGAGCAGTACTTC	CASSFDAVGEQYF
TRBV6-1	TRBJ1-4	NA	few	17	TGTGCCAGCAGTGGCCCCAGGCGGGAAACAACTAATGAAAAACGGTTTTTT	CASSGPRRETTNEKRFF
TRBV6-2/TRBV6-3	TRBJ2-3	NA	NA	12	TGTGCCAGCAAAGGAGACACAGATACGCAGTATTTT	CASKGDTDTQYF
TRBV7-9	TRBJ2-3	NA	few	14	TGTGCCAGCCGTCGGGGACCGAGCACAGATACGCAGTATTTT	CASRRGPSTDTQYF
TRBV6-6	TRBJ1-5	NA	NA	13	TGTGCCAGCATGGAGGGATTTTATCAGCCCCAGCATTTT	CASMEGFYQPQHF
TRBV20-1	TRBJ2-5	TRBD2	NA	15	TGCAGTGCCCAGGGACCAGGCGGGAGGGCTGAGACCCAGTACTTC	CSAQGPGGRAETQYF
TRBV5-1	TRBJ2-3	TRBD2	NA	18	TGCGCCAGCAGCCGGACTAGCGGGGGGACCACCAACACAGATACGCAGTATTTT	CASSRTSGGTTNTDTQYF
TRBV7-2	TRBJ1-2	TRBD1	many	14	TGTGCCAGCAGCCCAGGGGGTACTAACTATGGCTACACCTTC	CASSPGGTNYGYTF
TRBV10-3	TRBJ2-1	TRBD2	NA	14	TGTGCCATCAGTACCGGACTAGTAGGCGATGAGCAGTTCTTC	CAISTGLVGDEQFF
TRBV29-1	TRBJ2-1	NA	few	13	TGCAGCGTCGCGGGACTTTACTACAATGAGCAGTTCTTC	CSVAGLYYNEQFF
TRBV6-5	TRBJ1-2	NA	NA	13	TGTGCCAGCAGAGCGACAGACCCCTATGGCTACACCTTC	CASRATDPYGYTF
TRBV6-5	TRBJ2-4	NA	many	14	TGTGCCAGCAGTTTCATCGCGGCCAAAAACATTCAGTACTTC	CASSFIAAKNIQYF
TRBV7-2	TRBJ1-1	NA	NA	15	TGTGCCAGCAGCTCCCAGAAGACATCGAACACTGAAGCTTTCTTT	CASSSQKTSNTEAFF
TRBV24-1	TRBJ2-1	TRBD2	NA	17	TGTGCCACCAGTGATTTGGGATCGGCGGGAGTGGGAGATGAGCAGTTCTTC	CATSDLGSAGVGDEQFF
TRBV20-1	TRBJ2-3	TRBD2	few	19	TGCAGTGCTGGAACTAGGGGGCGGGGGGGTATTATGGGCACAGATACGCAGTATTTT	CSAGTRGRGGIMGTDTQYF
TRBV19	TRBJ2-7	NA	few	14	TGTGCCAGTAGTACCTTGGGACCACCCTACGAGCAGTACTTC	CASSTLGPPYEQYF
TRBV7-9	TRBJ2-7	TRBD2	many	14	TGTGCCAGCAGCCGACTAGCGGGGGGCTACGAGCAGTACTTC	CASSRLAGGYEQYF
TRBV20-1	TRBJ1-6	NA	NA	16	TGCAGTGCTAGAGATAGGTCACGGAATTATAATTCACCCCTCCACTTT	CSARDRSRNYNSPLHF
TRBV6-5	TRBJ2-1	TRBD2	many	15	TGTGCCAGCACCGTAACTAGCGGGAGCTACAATGAGCAGTTCTTC	CASTVTSGSYNEQFF
TRBV10-3	TRBJ2-1	TRBD2	few	17	TGTGCCATCAGTGAGTCTGCCGGACTAGGGACCAACAATGAGCAGTTCTTC	CAISESAGLGTNNEQFF
TRBV7-9	TRBJ2-1	TRBD2	NA	12	TGTGCCCCGGGACTAGTTTACAATGAGCAGTTCTTC	CAPGLVYNEQFF
TRBV27	TRBJ2-2	TRBD2	NA	13	TGTGCCAGCAAACTAGCGGGAGTAGGGGAGCTGTTTTTT	CASKLAGVGELFF
TRBV15	TRBJ1-5	NA	few	13	TGTGCCACCGGCCCGGGAGGAGGTCAGCCCCAGCATTTT	CATGPGGGQPQHF
TRBV10-3	TRBJ1-1	NA	NA	18	TGTGCCATCAGCGAGTCGCCGAGGGGACCTGGGTTAAACACTGAAGCTTTCTTT	CAISESPRGPGLNTEAFF
TRBV29-1	TRBJ2-7	TRBD1	few	14	TGCAGCGTCGAGGACAGGACCACTACCTACGAGCAGTACTTC	CSVEDRTTTYEQYF
TRBV11-3	TRBJ2-1	TRBD2	few	14	TGTGCCAGCAGCTTACGGGGGGGCCCCAATGAGCAGTTCTTC	CASSLRGGPNEQFF
TRBV5-1	TRBJ1-3	NA	NA	17	TGCGCCAGCAGCGTTGGCTCGGGGGGGGCTGATGGAAACACCATATATTTT	CASSVGSGGADGNTIYF
TRBV27	TRBJ2-1	TRBD2	few	14	TGTGCCAGCACCGCTAGCGGGGTTTACAATGAGCAGTTCTTC	CASTASGVYNEQFF
TRBV29-1	TRBJ2-2	NA	NA	13	TGCAGCGTTCAGGCAGAGAACACCGGGGAGCTGTTTTTT	CSVQAENTGELFF
TRBV29-1	TRBJ2-7	TRBD2	many	14	TGCAGCTTCCGAGGGACTAGCGGTTCCTACGAGCAGTACTTC	CSFRGTSGSYEQYF
TRBV4-1	TRBJ2-7	TRBD2	NA	16	TGCGCCAGCAGCCAAGATATTACGGCGGGGGCCTACGAGCAGTACTTC	CASSQDITAGAYEQYF
TRBV12-3/TRBV12-4	TRBJ2-7	TRBD1	many	15	TGTGCCAGCAGTCTCTTGACAGGGCTCTCCTACGAGCAGTACTTC	CASSLLTGLSYEQYF
TRBV7-2	TRBJ2-2	NA	NA	16	TGTGCCAGCAGCTTAACTCGGGATTCGAACACCGGGGAGCTGTTTTTT	CASSLTRDSNTGELFF
TRBV7-2	TRBJ2-1	TRBD2	few	18	TGTGCCAGCAGCTTAGGTTCTAGCGGGAGGTCCACCTACAATGAGCAGTTCTTC	CASSLGSSGRSTYNEQFF
TRBV7-2	TRBJ2-1	NA	many	12	TGTGCCAGCAGCCGACAACGACTTGAGCAGTTCTTC	CASSRQRLEQFF
TRBV5-1	TRBJ1-2	NA	many	13	TGCGCCAGCAGCTTGTCACCTAACTATGGCTACACCTTC	CASSLSPNYGYTF
TRBV7-9	TRBJ2-5	NA	NA	15	TGTGCCAGCAGCCAACTAGGGACTTCCGAAGAGACCCGGTACTTC	CASSQLGTSEETRYF
TRBV5-1	TRBJ1-1	NA	few	14	TGCGCCAGCAGCTCGTATCCTATTGATTATGAAGCTTTCTTT	CASSSYPIDYEAFF
TRBV7-7	TRBJ2-2	TRBD1	NA	18	TGTGCCAGCAGCTCGGCCTCGATCGGGACAGGGTTGCCCGGGGAGCTGTTTTTT	CASSSASIGTGLPGELFF
TRBV6-1	TRBJ2-1	NA	few	14	TGTGCCAGCAGTACCTCGACAATCTACAATGAGCAGTTCTTC	CASSTSTIYNEQFF
TRBV7-2	TRBJ2-3	NA	few	14	TGTGCCAGCAGCTTAGCTGTGGGTCCAGATACGCAGTATTTT	CASSLAVGPDTQYF
TRBV24-1	TRBJ1-1	TRBD1	NA	14	TGTGCCACCAGTGACCGACAGGGTTGGACTGAAGCTTTCTTT	CATSDRQGWTEAFF
TRBV11-2	TRBJ2-3	NA	many	14	TGTGCCAGCAGCATAGCTAGAACCACAGATACGCAGTATTTT	CASSIARTTDTQYF
TRBV7-2	TRBJ2-6	NA	many	14	TGTGCCAGCAGCTTAGCTCCTGGGGCCAACGTCCTGACTTTC	CASSLAPGANVLTF